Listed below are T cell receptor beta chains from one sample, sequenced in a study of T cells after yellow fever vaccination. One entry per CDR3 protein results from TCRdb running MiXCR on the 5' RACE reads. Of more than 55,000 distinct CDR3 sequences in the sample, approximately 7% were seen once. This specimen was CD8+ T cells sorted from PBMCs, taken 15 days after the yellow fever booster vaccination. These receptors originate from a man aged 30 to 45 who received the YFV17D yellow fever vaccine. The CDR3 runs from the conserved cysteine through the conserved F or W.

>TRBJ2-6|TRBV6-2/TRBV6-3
CASSYTALAGVIPGANVLTF
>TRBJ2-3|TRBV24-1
CATSEPGTGIADTQYF
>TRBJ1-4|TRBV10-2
CASNERGRVGEKLFF
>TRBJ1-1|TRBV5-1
CASSFGQMNTEAFF
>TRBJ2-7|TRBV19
CASSMSEGFHEQYF
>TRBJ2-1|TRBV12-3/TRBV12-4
CASSLASGRPFF
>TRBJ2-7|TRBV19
CATSQGSNHEQYF
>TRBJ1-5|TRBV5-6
CASSLDGHQPQHF
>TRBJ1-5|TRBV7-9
CAGGGNYSNQPQHF
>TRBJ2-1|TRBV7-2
CASNGDRQYNEQFF
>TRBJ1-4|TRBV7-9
CASLGDRAYEKLFF
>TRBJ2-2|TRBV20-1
CSARAGGFTGELFF
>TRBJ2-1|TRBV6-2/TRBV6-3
CASSWGGNEQFF
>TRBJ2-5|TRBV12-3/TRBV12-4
CARPIRERQETQYF
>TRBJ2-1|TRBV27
CASLLGSEQFF
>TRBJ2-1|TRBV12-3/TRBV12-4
CASSFETLGGNHEQFF
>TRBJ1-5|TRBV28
CASSVTDSNQPQHF
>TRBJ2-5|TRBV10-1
CASSYGQGQETQYF
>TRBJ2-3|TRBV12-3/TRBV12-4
CASSFLGETDTQYF
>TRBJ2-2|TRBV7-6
CASSLADGTGELFF
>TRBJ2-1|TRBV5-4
CASSLGLGEQFF
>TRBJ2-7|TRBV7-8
CASSYGRGRGYEQYF